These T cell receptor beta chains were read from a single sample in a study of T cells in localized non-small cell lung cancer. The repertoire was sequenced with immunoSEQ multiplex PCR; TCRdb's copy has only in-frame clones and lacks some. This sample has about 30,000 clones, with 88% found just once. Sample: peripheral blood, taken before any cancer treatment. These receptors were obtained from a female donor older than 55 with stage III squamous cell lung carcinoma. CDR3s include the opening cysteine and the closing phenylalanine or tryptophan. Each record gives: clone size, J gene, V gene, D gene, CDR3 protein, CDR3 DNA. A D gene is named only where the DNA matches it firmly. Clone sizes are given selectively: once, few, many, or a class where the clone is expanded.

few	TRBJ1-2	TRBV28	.	CASSPLGWGYTF	TGTGCCAGCAGTCCCCTGGGCTGGGGCTACACCTTC
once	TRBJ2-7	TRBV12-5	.	CASGLVRTAPYEQYF	TGTGCTAGTGGTTTGGTCCGGACGGCTCCCTACGAGCAGTACTTC
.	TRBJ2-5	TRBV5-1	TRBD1	CASSRTGTGEETQYF	TGCGCCAGCAGCCGGACCGGGACAGGGGAAGAGACCCAGTACTTC
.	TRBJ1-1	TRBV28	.	CASSTMPEAFF	TGTGCCAGCAGCACGATGCCAGAGGCTTTCTTT
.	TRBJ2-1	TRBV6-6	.	CASSRPYNEQFF	TGTGCCAGCTCCCGGCCCTACAATGAGCAGTTCTTC
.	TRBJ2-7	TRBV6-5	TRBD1	CASRGTGGYEQYF	TGTGCCAGCAGGGGGACAGGGGGATACGAGCAGTACTTC
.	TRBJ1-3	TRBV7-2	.	CASSLAMQGAGNTIYF	TGTGCCAGCAGCTTAGCCATGCAGGGCGCTGGAAACACCATATATTTT
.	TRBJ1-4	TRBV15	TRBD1	CATSRTGVANEKLFF	TGTGCCACCAGCAGAACAGGGGTCGCTAATGAAAAACTGTTTTTT
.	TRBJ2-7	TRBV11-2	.	CASSLMEYSYEQYF	TGTGCCAGCAGCTTAATGGAGTACTCCTACGAGCAGTACTTC
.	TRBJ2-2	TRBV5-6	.	CASSLVAGRDTGELFF	TGTGCCAGCAGCTTAGTTGCCGGCAGGGACACCGGGGAGCTGTTTTTT
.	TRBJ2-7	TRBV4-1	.	CASSLNLGGTYEQYF	TGCGCCAGCAGCCTGAACCTCGGGGGCACCTACGAGCAGTACTTC
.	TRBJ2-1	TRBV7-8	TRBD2	CASSISGGGYNEQFF	TGTGCCAGCAGCATCAGCGGGGGAGGCTACAATGAGCAGTTCTTC
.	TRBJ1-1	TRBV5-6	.	CASSLWNTEAFF	TGTGCCAGCAGCTTGTGGAACACTGAAGCTTTCTTT
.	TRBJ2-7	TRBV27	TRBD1	CASSLIVPGQGSYEQYF	TGTGCCAGCAGCCTTATCGTACCGGGACAGGGCTCCTACGAGCAGTACTTC
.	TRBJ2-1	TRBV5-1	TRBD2	CASSLSWKREASYNEQFF	TGCGCCAGCAGCCTAAGTTGGAAGCGGGAGGCCTCCTACAATGAGCAGTTCTTC
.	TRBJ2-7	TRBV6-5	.	CASSLGHGAYEQYF	TGTGCCAGCAGCCTCGGACACGGGGCCTACGAGCAGTACTTC
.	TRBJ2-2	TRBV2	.	CASRPSGGELFF	TGTGCCAGCAGACCCTCGGGCGGGGAGCTGTTTTTT
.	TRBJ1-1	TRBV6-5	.	CASSYLTGDTEAFF	TGTGCCAGCAGTTACCTCACAGGAGACACTGAAGCTTTCTTT
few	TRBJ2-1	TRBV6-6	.	CASNDRYNEQFF	TGTGCCAGCAACGACAGGTACAATGAGCAGTTCTTC
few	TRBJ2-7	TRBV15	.	CATSRGAPPEQYF	TGTGCCACCAGCCGAGGAGCTCCCCCGGAGCAGTACTTC
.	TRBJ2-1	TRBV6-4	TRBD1	CASSRTGGVNEQFF	TGTGCCAGCAGCCGGACAGGGGGGGTAAATGAGCAGTTCTTC